The T cell receptor (beta chain) under discussion was sequenced for a study of cytomegalovirus exposure and HLA in healthy donors. Study-wide context: A prior analysis found about 120 million unique TCR beta sequences from 170 million or so T cells. Genotyping of 398 donors showed that about 79% belonged to the Caucasian-associated ancestry cluster.

This CDR3 has 14 residues. Looked up from germline, CDR1 is MNHNY and CDR2 is SVGAGI (reference sequence). V was trimmed by 4 bases and J by 14 bases, leaving 20 bases between them. Regarding this clone: Its antigen is currently unknown.

Study observations and caveats: Later analysis showed TCR association rates varying by HLA locus, highest for DRB1 and lowest for HLA-C.

The PCR was carried out with 60 Vbeta primers and 13 Jbeta primers. Here immunoSEQ multiplex PCR was the method, and the copy in TCRdb shows in-frame clones only, minus some. The sample contains over 150,000 clones, roughly 78% of which appear only once. The V and J genes are TRBV6-6 and TRBJ1-4; D is possibly TRBD1 (6 bases). The clonotype originates from a woman in her fifties or sixties in good health and CMV-seropositive. Sequenced input: PBMCs. This CDR3 is CASSSRDIPISLFF. In DNA, the CDR3 is TGTGCCAGCAGTTCCCGGGACATCCCCATTTCCCTGTTTTTT.